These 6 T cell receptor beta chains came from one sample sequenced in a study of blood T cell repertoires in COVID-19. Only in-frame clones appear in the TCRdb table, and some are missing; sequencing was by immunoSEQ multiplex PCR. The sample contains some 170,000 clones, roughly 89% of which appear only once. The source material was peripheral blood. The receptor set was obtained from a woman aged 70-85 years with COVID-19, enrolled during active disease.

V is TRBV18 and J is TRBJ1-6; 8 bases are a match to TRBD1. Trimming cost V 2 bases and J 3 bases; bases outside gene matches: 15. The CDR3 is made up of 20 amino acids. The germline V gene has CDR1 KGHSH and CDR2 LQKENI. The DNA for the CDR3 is TGTGCCAGCTCACCAAGAGGGACAGGATTACCCCCCGGCTATAATTCACCCCTCCACTTT. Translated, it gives CASSPRGTGLPPGYNSPLHF.

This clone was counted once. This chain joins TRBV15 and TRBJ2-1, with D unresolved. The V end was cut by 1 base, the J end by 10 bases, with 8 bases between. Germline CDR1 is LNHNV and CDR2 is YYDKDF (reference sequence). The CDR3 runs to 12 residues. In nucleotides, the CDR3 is TGTGCCACCAGCAGAGGCCGGTGGGAGCAGTTCTTC. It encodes CATSRGRWEQFF.

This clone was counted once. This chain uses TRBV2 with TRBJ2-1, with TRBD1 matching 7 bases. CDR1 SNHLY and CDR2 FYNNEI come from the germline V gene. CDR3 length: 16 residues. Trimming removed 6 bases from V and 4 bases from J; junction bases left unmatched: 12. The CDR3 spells CASRRGSQGEYNEQFF. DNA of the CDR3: TGTGCCAGCAGGAGGGGGAGCCAGGGGGAATACAATGAGCAGTTCTTC.

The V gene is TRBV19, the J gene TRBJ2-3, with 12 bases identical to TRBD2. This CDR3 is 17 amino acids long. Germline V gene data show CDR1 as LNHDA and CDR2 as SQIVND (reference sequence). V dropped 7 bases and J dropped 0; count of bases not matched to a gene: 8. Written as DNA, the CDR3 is TGTGCCAGTACCAGGCTAGCGGGAGGGCGAAGCACAGATACGCAGTATTTT. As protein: CASTRLAGGRSTDTQYF.

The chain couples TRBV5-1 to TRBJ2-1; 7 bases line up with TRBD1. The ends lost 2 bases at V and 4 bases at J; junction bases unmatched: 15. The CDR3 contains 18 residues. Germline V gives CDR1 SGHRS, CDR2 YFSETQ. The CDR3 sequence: CASSLPTTAGTEYNEQFF. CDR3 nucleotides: TGCGCCAGCAGCTTACCAACTACGGCCGGGACAGAATACAATGAGCAGTTCTTC.

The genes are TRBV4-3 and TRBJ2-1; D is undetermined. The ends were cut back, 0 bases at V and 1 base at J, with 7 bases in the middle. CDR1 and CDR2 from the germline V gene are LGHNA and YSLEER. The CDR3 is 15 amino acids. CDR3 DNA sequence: TGCGCCAGCAGCCAAGAGGGCATATCCTACAATGAGCAGTTCTTC. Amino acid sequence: CASSQEGISYNEQFF.